This TCR beta chain stems from a study of cytomegalovirus exposure and HLA in healthy donors. Study-wide findings and caveats: By a later analysis, the bulk of CMV-associated TCR beta chains appeared HLA-restricted. In a later analysis, TCR beta V- and J-gene trimming was associated with a missense DCLRE1C variant. Per a later analysis, 16,951 TCR beta sequences showed association with HLA alleles at 0.05 false discovery rate. Rarity marked most TCR sequences, yet some public TCRs occurred in many donors.

This CDR3 has 17 residues. Germline V gene sequence: CDR1 SGHDT, CDR2 YYEEEE. J was trimmed by 6 bases and V by 1 base; bases with no gene match: 14. This clone showed up just once. Its specificity is not known. Amplification used 60 Vbeta primers and 13 Jbeta primers. Method: immunoSEQ multiplex PCR; TCRdb's copy keeps in-frame clones and lacks some. The sample lists 90,000 to 120,000 clones; roughly three quarters were seen once. This sequence was found in a man younger than 30 in good health and CMV-seronegative. The rearrangement links TRBV5-6 to TRBJ2-3; TRBD1 matches at 7 bases. The specimen sequenced was PBMCs. CDR3 amino acids: CASSLSDLRGGRDTQYF. The CDR3 nucleotides read TGTGCCAGCAGCTTGTCCGACCTGAGAGGGGGCCGGGATACGCAGTATTTT.